This T cell receptor beta chain emerged from a study of CD8 T cells in ankylosing spondylitis. Whole-study findings and limits: Matched synovial fluid from ankylosing spondylitis patients was reported to be enriched for disease-linked clones. Some of these motif variants have turned up before, in reports on reactive arthritis synovial fluid and blood. Blood from ankylosing spondylitis patients appeared to carry a characteristic roughly eight-variant TCR beta motif.

Many counts were recorded for this clonotype. Its target is unknown. Quantitative 5'-RACE with molecular barcodes was used to make the TCR beta libraries. TCRdb recomputed calls from the 5' RACE reads with MiXCR, one row per CDR3 protein. The data contain 35,000 to 45,000 distinct CDR3 sequences, approximately 11% of them seen just once; the ten biggest clones take up 1.4%. The specimen was blood, either unsorted or a sorted T cell fraction (not recorded which). This clonotype was sampled from a male donor with ankylosing spondylitis or in good health (not recorded which).

The DNA for the CDR3 is TGCGCCAGCAGCCATCCGGGACAGGGTGAAAAACTGTTTTTT. This translates into CASSHPGQGEKLFF. The V and J genes are TRBV5-1 and TRBJ1-4; 9 positions agree with TRBD1. Trimming took 4 bases from V and 7 from J; bases not matched to a gene: 5. CDR1 SGHRS and CDR2 YFSETQ come from the germline V gene. The CDR3 length is 14 residues.